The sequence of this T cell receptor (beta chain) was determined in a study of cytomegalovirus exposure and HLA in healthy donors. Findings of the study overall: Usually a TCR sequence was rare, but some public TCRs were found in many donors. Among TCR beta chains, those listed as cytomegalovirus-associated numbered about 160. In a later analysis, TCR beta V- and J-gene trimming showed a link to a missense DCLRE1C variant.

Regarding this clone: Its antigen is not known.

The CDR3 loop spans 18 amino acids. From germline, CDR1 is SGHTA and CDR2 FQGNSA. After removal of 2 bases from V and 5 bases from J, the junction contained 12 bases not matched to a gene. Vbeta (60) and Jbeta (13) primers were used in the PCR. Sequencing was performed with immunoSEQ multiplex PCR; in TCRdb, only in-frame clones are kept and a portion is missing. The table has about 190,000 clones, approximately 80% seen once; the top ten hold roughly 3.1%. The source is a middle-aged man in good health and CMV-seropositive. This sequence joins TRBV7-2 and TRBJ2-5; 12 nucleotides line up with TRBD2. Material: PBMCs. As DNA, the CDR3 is TGTGCCAGCAGCTTAATGGCTAGCGGGAGGGGGCTGGGTGAGACCCAGTACTTC. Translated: CASSLMASGRGLGETQYF. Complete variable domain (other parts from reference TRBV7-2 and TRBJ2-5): GAGVSQSPSNKVTEKGKDVELRCDPISGHTALYWYRQSLGQGLEFLIYFQGNSAPDKSGLPSDRFSAERTGGSVSTLTIQRTQQEDSAVYLCASSLMASGRGLGETQYFGPGTRLLVL.